The entry below gives a single T cell receptor (beta chain) sequence along with its context. The record originates from a study of T cell changes during pregnancy in multiple sclerosis. CDR1 is SNHLY and CDR2 is FYNNEI in the germline V gene. The CDR3 runs to 16 residues. V lost 5 bases, J lost 0 bases, and 11 bases lay in between. Sequenced by immunoSEQ multiplex PCR; TCRdb stores in-frame clones only, minus some. The data show about 68,000 clones, more than 85% seen once. The sequencing here drew on peripheral blood, taken in the first trimester of pregnancy. This receptor was obtained from a female donor with multiple sclerosis, enrolled in a pregnancy study. This rearrangement joins TRBV2 to TRBJ1-6, with unresolved D. CDR3 amino acids: CASSQTEPSYNSPLHF. Written as DNA, the CDR3 is TGTGCCAGCAGTCAAACAGAACCCTCCTATAATTCACCCCTCCACTTT.